This T cell receptor beta chain was sequenced for a study of T cell clonotyping in hematopoietic cell transplantation. The CDR3 contains 15 residues. Per germline, CDR1 LGHNA and CDR2 YSLEER. The V end was cut by 4 bases, the J end by 7 bases, with 17 bases between. Study observations and caveats: Pathologically expanded recipient clonotypes increased progressively from day 30 to day 180 as diversity fell.

With respect to this clone: What it recognizes is unknown.

The method was immunoSEQ multiplex PCR; TCRdb's version includes in-frame clones alone and lacks a portion of them. The sample has 10,000 or so clones; 70% to 90% are singletons. V is TRBV4-3 and J is TRBJ1-5; TRBD1 might be the D (5 bases). Material: PBMCs, obtained 180 days after allogeneic stem cell transplant. This sequence was found in a human patient who had an allogeneic stem cell transplant, so the T cells may come from the graft donor. The donor label of this sample is uncertain. Some clones in this sample may be carry-over from other donors' samples. CDR3 nucleotide sequence: TGCGCCAGCAGCCGAATGGCAGGGCAAGGGCAGCCCCAGCATTTT. Protein sequence: CASSRMAGQGQPQHF.